This entry lists 3 T cell receptor beta chains sequenced from one sample in a study of vaccination effects on CD4 cells after COVID-19. Assay used: immunoSEQ multiplex PCR; TCRdb lists only in-frame clones, some missing. The table lists tens of thousands of clones, roughly 78% of them singletons. No antigens are known for them. Antigen-specific CD4+ T cells were first expanded with viral peptide pools by the ViraFEST assay and only then sequenced. The authors isolated CD4+ T cells after about eleven days of culture. None of the vaccinated had previously contracted SARS-CoV-2, and their nucleocapsid antibodies tested negative. Specimen: CD4+ T cells from PBMCs cultured with HCoV-OC43 spike peptides, collected before COVID-19 vaccination. Subset of the sample: HCoV-OC43 spike overlapping peptide pool stimulation. Receptors originate from a human donor who received a COVID-19 vaccine.

The chain has TRBV5-6 and TRBJ2-7; 7 bases are a match to TRBD1. This CDR3 contains 16 residues. Germline CDR1 is SGHDT and CDR2 is YYEEEE. V trimming: 3 bases; J trimming: 1 base; junction bases outside the gene matches: 10. The CDR3 loop is CASSYHPDRVSYEQYV. The CDR3 DNA reads TGTGCCAGCAGCTACCACCCAGACAGGGTATCCTACGAGCAGTACGTC.

The rearrangement uses TRBV18 and TRBJ2-2; a weak D match, TRBD1 (6 bases). The CDR3 is 15 amino acids. V shed 6 bases and J shed 5 bases, with 16 bases lying between them. From germline, CDR1 is KGHSH and CDR2 LQKENI. The CDR3 bases are TGTGCCAGCTCGGCCGGGACAAAAGTTACCGGGGAGCTGTTTTTT. It is translated as CASSAGTKVTGELFF.

CDR3 in DNA: TGTGCCAGCAGGAGGGACAGAACCTCTAACTATGGCTACACCTTC. This codes for CASRRDRTSNYGYTF. The V call is TRBV2, the J call TRBJ1-2; the match to TRBD1 covers 7 bases. Germline CDR1 is SNHLY and CDR2 is FYNNEI. V was clipped by 6 bases and J by 0 bases; unmatched bases: 7. CDR3 length equals 15 residues.